Presented here are 17 T cell receptor beta chains from one specimen sequenced in a study of blood T cell repertoires in COVID-19. TCRdb's table, derived via immunoSEQ multiplex PCR, lists solely in-frame clones and lacks some. The top ten hold approximately 16% of the sample, which has 50,000 or so clones, nearly 85% seen once. The material sequenced was peripheral blood. These receptors were collected from a man aged 35 to 55 with acute or convalescent COVID-19.

The chain combines TRBV5-1 with TRBJ1-3; maybe TRBD1 (5 bases). Per the germline V gene, CDR1 is SGHRS and CDR2 is YFSETQ. Trimming left V 0 bases short and J 6 bases short, with 13 bases between. The CDR3 spans 15 residues. CDR3: CASSLGSGSANTIYF. The CDR3 DNA sequence: TGCGCCAGCAGCTTGGGATCAGGGTCGGCAAACACCATATATTTT. Supplemented by reference TRBV5-1 and TRBJ1-3, the full variable domain reads KAGVTQTPRYLIKTRGQQVTLSCSPISGHRSVSWYQQTPGQGLQFLFEYFSETQRNKGNFPGRFSGRQFSNSRSEMNVSTLELGDSALYLCASSLGSGSANTIYFGEGSWLTVV.

The chain couples TRBV20-1 to TRBJ1-4; D is possibly TRBD1 (6 bases). There are 13 residues in the CDR3. The germline CDR1 and CDR2 sequences are DFQATT and SNEGSKA (reference sequence). Trimming stripped 3 bases from V and 8 bases from J, with 13 bases between. For the CDR3, the DNA is TGCAGTGCTAGTGTAGGGGGTCACGAAAAACTGTTTTTT. Encoded protein: CSASVGGHEKLFF.

This chain connects TRBV7-8 to TRBJ2-3, with D possibly matching TRBD2 (5 bases). Germline CDR1 reads SGHVS; CDR2 reads FQNEAQ. Trimming stripped 5 bases from V and 4 bases from J, with 10 bases between. The CDR3 length is 13 residues. CDR3 nucleotide sequence: TGTGCCAGCAGCACCGGGATTCCAGATACGCAGTATTTT. It yields the protein CASSTGIPDTQYF.

In this sample, this clone turned up once. The rearrangement joins TRBV2 to TRBJ2-7; 8 bases are a match to TRBD1. V gave up 6 bases and J gave up 4 bases; unmatched junction bases: 8. The CDR3 is made up of 14 amino acids. Germline V lookup: CDR1 SNHLY, CDR2 FYNNEI. CDR3 DNA: TGTGCCAGCAGAGGAAGACGGACAGGGTACGAGCAGTACTTC. Protein sequence: CASRGRRTGYEQYF.

The chain joins TRBV3-1 (or the pseudogene TRBV3-2) to TRBJ2-6; D remains ambiguous. From germline, CDR1 is LGHDT and CDR2 YNNKEL (reference sequence). The CDR3 length is 19 residues. Trimming took 0 bases from V and 0 from J, leaving 15 bases between them. CDR3 sequence (DNA): TGTGCCAGCAGCCAAGATATATGGTGGCAGAACTCTGGGGCCAACGTCCTGACTTTC. It encodes CASSQDIWWQNSGANVLTF.

This clone was seen only once. CDR3 protein: CASGRRVPYEQYV. The CDR3 bases are TGTGCCAGCGGTCGGAGGGTTCCCTACGAGCAGTACGTC. The rearrangement joins TRBV28 to TRBJ2-7; D might be TRBD2 (6 bases). The CDR3 is made up of 13 amino acids. V was trimmed by 8 bases and J by 2 bases, leaving 13 bases between them. Germline values: CDR1 MDHEN, CDR2 SYDVKM.

CDR3 nucleotides: TGTGCCAGCAGTCCCCTCTCCGTCAGGGGTGAGCAGTTCTTC. Residues: CASSPLSVRGEQFF. The J gene is TRBJ2-1, the V gene TRBV5-6, with D perhaps TRBD1 (6 bases). This CDR3 has 14 residues. V was shortened by 5 bases and J by 9 bases, with 18 bases between the two germline ends. Germline CDR1 is SGHDT and CDR2 is YYEEEE.

The gene calls are TRBV5-1 and TRBJ2-4; D call uncertain. This CDR3 is 16 amino acids long. V was cut by 0 bases and J by 1 base, with 11 bases left in between. In germline, CDR1 is SGHRS, CDR2 YFSETQ. The CDR3 bases are TGCGCCAGCAGCTTGGCAGAGGAGACGGCCAAAAACATTCAGTACTTC. It codes for CASSLAEETAKNIQYF.

The chain recombines TRBV19 with TRBJ1-6; 7 bases agree with TRBD1. This CDR3 has 19 amino acids. V dropped 5 bases and J dropped 0; count of bases not matched to a gene: 13. Germline V gene lookup returns CDR1 LNHDA and CDR2 SQIVND (reference sequence). This CDR3 is CASSHPADRPLSYNSPLHF. The DNA of the CDR3 is TGTGCCAGTAGTCACCCCGCGGACAGGCCGCTCTCCTATAATTCACCCCTCCACTTT.

The CDR3 nucleotides read TGTGCCAGCTCACCAATTACAGGGTCCAACTATGGCTACACCTTC. Translating gives CASSPITGSNYGYTF. The chain employs TRBV18 and TRBJ1-2; D possibly corresponds to TRBD1 (6 bases). Looked up from germline, CDR1 is KGHSH and CDR2 is LQKENI. With 2 bases removed from V and 2 bases from J, the gap between germline ends came to 12 bases. This CDR3 region has 15 residues.

This clone was counted once. The chain uses TRBV20-1 and TRBJ2-7; possible D gene TRBD2, 7 bases. Germline values: CDR1 DFQATT, CDR2 SNEGSKA (reference sequence). V dropped 3 bases and J dropped 9 bases, with 18 bases sitting between them. CDR3 length: 13 amino acids. CDR3 in DNA: TGCAGTGCTAGTGGAGGGGGGGTAAGTGGGCAGTACTTC. This codes for CSASGGGVSGQYF.

A few counts support this clone. This chain connects TRBV14 to TRBJ2-2; TRBD1 matches at 9 bases. The V gene end was trimmed by 4 bases and the J gene end by 1 base; junction bases not matched to a gene: 4. From germline, CDR1 is SGHDN and CDR2 FVKESK. This CDR3 region has 16 residues. The CDR3 is CASSRGQGRNTGELFF. The CDR3 DNA reads TGTGCCAGCAGCCGAGGACAGGGGAGGAACACCGGGGAGCTGTTTTTT.

The genes are TRBV12-5 and TRBJ1-6; perhaps TRBD1 as D (5 bases). The CDR3 runs to 15 residues. Trimming took 7 bases from V and 0 from J, leaving 10 bases between them. Germline CDR1 LGHNT, CDR2 FRNRAP. As DNA, the CDR3 is TGTGCTAGTGCCTCACAGGCCTCCTATAATTCACCCCTCCACTTT. Residues: CASASQASYNSPLHF.

As to this clone: The germline gene is not matched at one end of the junction; a read error may be the cause. This chain connects TRBV2 to TRBJ2-1; D may be TRBD2 (5 bases). The CDR3 has 14 residues. Germline V gene data show CDR1 as SNHLY and CDR2 as FYNNEI. Written as DNA, the CDR3 is TGTGCCAGCAGTAAGGCGGACTCCTACAATGGGCAGTTCTTC. This sequence encodes CASSKADSYNGQFF.

V and J are TRBV30 and TRBJ1-6, with D tentatively TRBD1 (6 bases). The germline gives CDR1 GTSNPN, CDR2 SVGIG (reference sequence). Between the trimmed V and J ends, which lost 4 bases and 8 bases, there was a span of 12 bases. There are 13 residues in the CDR3. The CDR3 sequence: CAWNRGSYSPLHF. The CDR3 DNA follows: TGTGCCTGGAATAGGGGGTCTTATTCACCCCTCCACTTT.

This chain connects TRBV5-1 to TRBJ2-7; 13 bases align to TRBD2. Germline V lookup: CDR1 SGHRS, CDR2 YFSETQ. Losses at the gene ends were 4 bases for V and 4 bases for J; bases not matched to a gene: 14. CDR3 length: 18 amino acids. The CDR3 loop is CASSAVLVWTSGSYEQYF. The CDR3 region has the DNA TGCGCCAGCAGCGCAGTGTTAGTTTGGACTAGCGGGAGTTACGAGCAGTACTTC.

V and J are TRBV5-1 and TRBJ2-3; TRBD2 aligns across 11 bases. V lost 3 bases and J lost 4; bases outside the gene matches: 10. This CDR3 contains 17 residues. The germline CDR1 and CDR2 sequences are SGHRS and YFSETQ. CDR3 sequence: CASSSLSTSGGSDTQYF. The CDR3 DNA is TGCGCCAGCAGCTCCCTCTCTACTAGCGGGGGTTCAGATACGCAGTATTTT.